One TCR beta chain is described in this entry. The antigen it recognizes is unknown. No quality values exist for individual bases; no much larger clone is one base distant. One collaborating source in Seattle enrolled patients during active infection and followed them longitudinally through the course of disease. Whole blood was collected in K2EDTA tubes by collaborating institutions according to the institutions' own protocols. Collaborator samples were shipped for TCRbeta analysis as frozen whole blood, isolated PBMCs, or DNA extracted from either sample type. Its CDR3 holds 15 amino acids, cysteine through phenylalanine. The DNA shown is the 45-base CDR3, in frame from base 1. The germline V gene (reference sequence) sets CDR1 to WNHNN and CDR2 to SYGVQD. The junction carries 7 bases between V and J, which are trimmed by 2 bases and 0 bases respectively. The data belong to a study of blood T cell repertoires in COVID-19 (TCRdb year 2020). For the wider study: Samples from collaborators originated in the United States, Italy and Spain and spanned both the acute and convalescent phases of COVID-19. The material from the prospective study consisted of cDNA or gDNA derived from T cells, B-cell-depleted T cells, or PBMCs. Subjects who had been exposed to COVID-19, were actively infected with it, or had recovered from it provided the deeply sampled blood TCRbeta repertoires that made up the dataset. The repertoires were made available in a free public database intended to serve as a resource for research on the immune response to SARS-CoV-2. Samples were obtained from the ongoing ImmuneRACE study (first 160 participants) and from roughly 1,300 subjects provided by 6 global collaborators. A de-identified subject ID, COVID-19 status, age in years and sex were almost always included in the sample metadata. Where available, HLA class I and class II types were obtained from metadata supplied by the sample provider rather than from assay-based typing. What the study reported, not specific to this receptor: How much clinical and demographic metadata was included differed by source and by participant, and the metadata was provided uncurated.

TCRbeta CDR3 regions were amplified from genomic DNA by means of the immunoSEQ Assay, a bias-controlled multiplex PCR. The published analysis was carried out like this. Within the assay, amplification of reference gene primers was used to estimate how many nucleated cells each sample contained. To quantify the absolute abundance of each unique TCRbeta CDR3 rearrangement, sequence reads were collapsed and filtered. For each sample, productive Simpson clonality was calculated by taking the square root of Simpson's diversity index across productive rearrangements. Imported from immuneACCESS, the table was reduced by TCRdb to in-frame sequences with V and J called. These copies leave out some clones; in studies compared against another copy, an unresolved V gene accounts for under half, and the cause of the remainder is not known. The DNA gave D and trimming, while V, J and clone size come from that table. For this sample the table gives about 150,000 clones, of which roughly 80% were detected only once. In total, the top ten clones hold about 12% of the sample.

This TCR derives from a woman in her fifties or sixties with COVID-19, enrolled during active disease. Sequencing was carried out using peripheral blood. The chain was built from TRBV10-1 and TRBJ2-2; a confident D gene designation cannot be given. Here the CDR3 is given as CASSETRSNTGELFF. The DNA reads TGCGCCAGCAGTGAGACTCGCTCGAACACCGGGGAGCTGTTTTTT.